The clone carrying this T cell receptor beta chain was recorded many times. This entry is derived from a study of blood T cell repertoires in COVID-19. On the study more broadly: From the United States, Italy and Spain came samples of acute and convalescent COVID-19. In each case, the material was cDNA or gDNA derived from T cells, B-cell-depleted T cells, or PBMCs.

In the authors' methods: Estimates of nucleated cell counts were drawn from the amplification of reference gene primers. The data were produced by immunoSEQ multiplex PCR, yet TCRdb's version contains in-frame clones alone and is incomplete. V and J calls and clone size follow that table, whereas D and trimming were derived from the DNA. The sample records a few hundred thousand clones, roughly 89% being singletons. CDR1 MNHEY and CDR2 SVGEGT come from the germline V gene. The CDR3 is 12 amino acids. Trimming shortened V by 4 bases and J by 4 bases, and 6 bases separated the two germline ends. The rearrangement joins TRBV6-2 or TRBV6-3 to TRBJ2-3; D not resolved. Sequenced input: peripheral blood. The receptor's source is a man aged 25-40 years who had recovered from COVID-19. This chain's CDR3 is CASSFASDTQYF. DNA of the CDR3: TGTGCCAGCAGTTTCGCGTCAGATACGCAGTATTTT.